One and the same sample provided the 10 T cell receptor beta chains below, sequenced in a study of post-analysis software for immune sequencing data. Incorporated into the TCR beta cDNA libraries were unique molecular identifiers, which served to reduce PCR and sequencing biases. MiXCR, applied by TCRdb to the PCR reads, yields one record per CDR3 protein. The sample holds about 770,000 distinct CDR3 sequences, 35% to 55% seen once. These TCRs are of unknown antigen specificity. Study outcomes and limitations: There were a few TRBV segments more frequent in patients than controls, and TRBV5-6, TRBV5-1 and TRBV20-1 were among them.

The sequencing sample was made of blood. Receptor source: a girl under 18 with multiple sclerosis.

The V and J genes are TRBV7-2 and TRBJ1-1; TRBD1 matches at 7 bases. This CDR3 contains 16 residues. V lost 0 bases to trimming and J lost 2 bases; unmatched junction nucleotides: 6. Germline-derived CDR1 and CDR2 are SGHTA and FQGNSA. The chain's CDR3 is CASSLAAGGPNTEAFF. The DNA for the CDR3 is TGTGCCAGCAGCTTAGCGGCAGGGGGACCTAACACTGAAGCTTTCTTT.

The rearrangement links TRBV7-9 to TRBJ2-4, with D tentatively TRBD1 (5 bases). With the DNA end fitting TRBJ2-7 better, the J assignment may be wrong. The CDR3 runs to 12 residues. CDR1 is SEHNR, CDR2 FQNEAQ, per germline (reference sequence). The CDR3 region is CASSGTGPEQYF. The DNA for the CDR3 is TGTGCCAGCAGCGGTACAGGCCCCGAGCAGTACTTC.

V usage is TRBV3-1 and J usage is TRBJ1-2, with a possible D match to TRBD1 (6 bases). This CDR3 has 14 amino acids. Trimming stripped 4 bases from V and 5 bases from J, with 14 bases between. Germline CDR1 reads LGHDT; CDR2 reads YNNKEL (reference sequence). The CDR3 region has the DNA TGTGCCAGCAGCCTCCGGACAGTTCGGTATGGCTACACCTTC. This encodes CASSLRTVRYGYTF.

The rearrangement uses TRBV2 and TRBJ2-1; D is undetermined. Trimming removed 4 bases at V and 12 bases at J, with 10 bases between. The CDR3 is 11 amino acids. Germline V gene sequence: CDR1 SNHLY, CDR2 FYNNEI. The CDR3 is CASSGGRGQFF. In DNA form, the CDR3 reads TGTGCCAGCAGTGGGGGTCGTGGGCAGTTCTTC.

This clonotype turned up a few times. V gene TRBV5-4 combines with J gene TRBJ2-5; D may be TRBD2 (6 bases). The CDR3 covers 14 residues. The germline CDR1 and CDR2 sequences are SGHNT and YYREEE (reference sequence). V lost 2 bases, J lost 5 bases, and 13 bases lay in between. This CDR3 reads CASSLQLAGETQYF. In DNA form, the CDR3 reads TGTGCCAGCAGCTTACAACTAGCAGGCGAGACCCAGTACTTC.

This clonotype was counted between two and nine times. The chain employs TRBV24-1 and TRBJ2-1; no reliable D call. From germline, CDR1 is KGHDR and CDR2 SFDVKD. This CDR3 has 14 residues. The V end was cut by 0 bases, the J end by 4 bases, with 6 bases between. Here the CDR3 DNA reads TGTGCCACCAGTGATTTGATGGGATACAATGAGCAGTTCTTC. Its protein product is CATSDLMGYNEQFF.

The CDR3 loop reads CSVGTSGSDEQFF. CDR3 nucleotides: TGCAGCGTCGGGACTAGCGGGAGTGATGAGCAGTTCTTC. The chain joins TRBV29-1 to TRBJ2-1, with 14 bases aligning to TRBD2. CDR1 and CDR2 from the germline V gene are SQVTM and ANQGSEA. The CDR3 spans 13 residues. J was trimmed by 8 bases and V by 6 bases; bases with no gene match: 3.

This clonotype was seen only a few times. J is TRBJ2-3 and V is TRBV27; 12 bases line up with TRBD1. The ends lost 10 bases at V and 4 bases at J; junction bases unmatched: 6. Germline CDR1 and CDR2: MNHEY and SMNVEV (reference sequence). The CDR3 loop spans 14 amino acids. CDR3 nucleotide sequence: TGTGCCACCGGGACAGGGGGCAGCTCAGATACGCAGTATTTT. Translated, it gives CATGTGGSSDTQYF.

The V gene is TRBV7-2, the J gene TRBJ2-3; perhaps TRBD1 as D (6 bases). The CDR3 spans 16 residues. Trimming shortened V by 5 bases and J by 5 bases, and 20 bases separated the two germline ends. Germline values: CDR1 SGHTA, CDR2 FQGNSA. CDR3 in DNA: TGTGCCAGCAGCCGCCTCATCATGGGGGCGGGAGATACGCAGTATTTT. Protein product: CASSRLIMGAGDTQYF. Looking up the rest from reference TRBV7-2 and TRBJ2-3 gives the full variable domain: GAGVSQSPSNKVTEKGKDVELRCDPISGHTALYWYRQSLGQGLEFLIYFQGNSAPDKSGLPSDRFSAERTGGSVSTLTIQRTQQEDSAVYLCASSRLIMGAGDTQYFGPGTRLTVL.

There are a few counts of this clonotype. V is TRBV5-1 and J is TRBJ2-4; D gene unclear. V was pared by 1 base and J by 7 bases, with 15 bases between. The CDR3 totals 15 residues. Germline CDR1 is SGHRS and CDR2 is YFSETQ. The CDR3 sequence is CASSLQDPWANIQYF. The CDR3 nucleotides read TGCGCCAGCAGCTTGCAGGACCCCTGGGCGAACATTCAGTACTTC.